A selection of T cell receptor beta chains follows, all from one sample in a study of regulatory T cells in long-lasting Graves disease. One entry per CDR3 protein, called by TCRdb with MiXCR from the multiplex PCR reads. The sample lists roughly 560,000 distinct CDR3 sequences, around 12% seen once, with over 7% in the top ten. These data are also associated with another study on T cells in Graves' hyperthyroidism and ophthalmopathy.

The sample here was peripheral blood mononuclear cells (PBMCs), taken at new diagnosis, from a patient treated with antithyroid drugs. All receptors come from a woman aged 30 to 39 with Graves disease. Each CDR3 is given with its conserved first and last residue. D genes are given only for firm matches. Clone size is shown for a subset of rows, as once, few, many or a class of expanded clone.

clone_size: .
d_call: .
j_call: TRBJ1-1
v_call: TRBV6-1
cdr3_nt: TGTGCCGGGGGGGGTTATACGAACACTGAAGCTTTCTTT
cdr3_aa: CAGGGYTNTEAFF

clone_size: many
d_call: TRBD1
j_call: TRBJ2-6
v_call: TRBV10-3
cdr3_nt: TGTGCCATCAGTGAGTCGACAGGGTCGGGGGCCAACGTCCTGACTTTC
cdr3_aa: CAISESTGSGANVLTF

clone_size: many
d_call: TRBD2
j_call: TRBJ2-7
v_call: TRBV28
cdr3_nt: TGTGCCAGCAGTTTGACGGGGGGTGGACTAGCGGGAGGAAGAGGCTACGAGCAGTACTTC
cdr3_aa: CASSLTGGGLAGGRGYEQYF

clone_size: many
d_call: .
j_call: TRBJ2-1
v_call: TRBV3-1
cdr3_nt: TGTGCCAGCAGCCCCTCCGGACTAACTTACAATGAGCAGTTCTTC
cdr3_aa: CASSPSGLTYNEQFF

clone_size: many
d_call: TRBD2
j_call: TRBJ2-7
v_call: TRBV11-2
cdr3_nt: TGTGCCAGCAGCTTAGATATTAGCGGGCGCGCCTACGAGCAGTACTTC
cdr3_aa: CASSLDISGRAYEQYF

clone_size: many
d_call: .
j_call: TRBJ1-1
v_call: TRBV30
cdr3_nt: TGTGCCTGGGGACACCTTCGGAACACTGAAGCTTTCTTT
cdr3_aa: CAWGHLRNTEAFF

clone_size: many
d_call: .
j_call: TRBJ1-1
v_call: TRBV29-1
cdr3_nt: TGCAGCGTTCACCCTCAGGAGAACACTGAAGCTTTCTTT
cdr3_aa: CSVHPQENTEAFF

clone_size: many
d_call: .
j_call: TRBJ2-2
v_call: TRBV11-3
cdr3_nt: TGTGCCAGCAGCAGTGAGGGCTTGGGCACCGGGGAGCTGTTTTTT
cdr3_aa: CASSSEGLGTGELFF

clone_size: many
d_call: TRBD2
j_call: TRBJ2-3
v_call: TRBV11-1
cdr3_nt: TGTGCCAGCAGCTTTAATCTAGCGGGAGGGACAGATACGCAGTATTTT
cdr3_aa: CASSFNLAGGTDTQYF

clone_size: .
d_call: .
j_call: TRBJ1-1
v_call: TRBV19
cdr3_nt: TGTGCCAGTAGTACTTCACTTATGAACACTGAAGCTTTCTTT
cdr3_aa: CASSTSLMNTEAFF

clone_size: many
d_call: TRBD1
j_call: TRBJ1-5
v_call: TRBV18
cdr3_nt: TGTGCCAGCTCACCCTCGGACAGGGGAGGGGATCAGCCCCAGCATTTT
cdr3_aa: CASSPSDRGGDQPQHF

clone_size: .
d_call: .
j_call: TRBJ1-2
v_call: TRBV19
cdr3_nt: TGTGCCAGTAGTATCGGGACGAGTTCCCTGGGATATGGCTACACCTTC
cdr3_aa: CASSIGTSSLGYGYTF

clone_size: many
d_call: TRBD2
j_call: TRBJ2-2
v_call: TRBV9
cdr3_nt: TGTGCCAGCAGCGTCCTAGCGGAAAACACCGGGGAGCTGTTTTTT
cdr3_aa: CASSVLAENTGELFF

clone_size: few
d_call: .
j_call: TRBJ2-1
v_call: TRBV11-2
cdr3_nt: TGTGCCAGCAGCCTGTTCGTTAAGGGGTCTAGCGCGAATGGGCAGTTCTTC
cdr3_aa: CASSLFVKGSSANGQFF

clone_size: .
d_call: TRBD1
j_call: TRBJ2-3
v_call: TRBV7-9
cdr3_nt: TGTGCCAGCAGCTTGCCGCCGGGACAGCCCACAGATACGCAGTATTTT
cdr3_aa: CASSLPPGQPTDTQYF

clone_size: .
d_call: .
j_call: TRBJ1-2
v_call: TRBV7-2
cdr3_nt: TGTGCCAGCAGCTTAGCCTTTACTGCGCAGGCTTCAGGCTACACCTTC
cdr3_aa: CASSLAFTAQASGYTF

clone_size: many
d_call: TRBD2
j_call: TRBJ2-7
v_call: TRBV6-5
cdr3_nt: TGTGCCAGCAGTTACTTACGGGGGAGCGGGAGGGCAGGAGAGCAGTACTTC
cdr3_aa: CASSYLRGSGRAGEQYF

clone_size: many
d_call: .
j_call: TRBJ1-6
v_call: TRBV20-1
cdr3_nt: TGCAGTGCCCCAACGGGTGACAGGTCAAATTCACCCCTCCACTTT
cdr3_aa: CSAPTGDRSNSPLHF

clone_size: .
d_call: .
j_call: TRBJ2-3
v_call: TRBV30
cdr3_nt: TGTGCCTGGAGTGGGGGTAGGGTCTCCGCAGATACGCTGTATTTT
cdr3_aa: CAWSGGRVSADTLYF

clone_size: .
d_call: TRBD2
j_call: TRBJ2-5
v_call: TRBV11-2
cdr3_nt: TGTGCCAGCAGCTTTCTAGCGGGAGATAAGACCCAGTACTTC
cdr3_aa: CASSFLAGDKTQYF

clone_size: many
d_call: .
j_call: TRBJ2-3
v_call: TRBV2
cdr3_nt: TGTGCCAGCTCAGTGTCACTTAGCACAGATACGCAGTATTTT
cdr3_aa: CASSVSLSTDTQYF

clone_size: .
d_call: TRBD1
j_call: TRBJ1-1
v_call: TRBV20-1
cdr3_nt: TGCAGTGCTCCCGGGGATCCGACAGGGACCACTGAAGCTTTCTTT
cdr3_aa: CSAPGDPTGTTEAFF

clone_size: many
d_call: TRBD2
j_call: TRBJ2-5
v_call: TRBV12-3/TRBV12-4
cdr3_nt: TGTGCCAGCAGTCCCGGAGTTAGCGGGAGTCAATCCCAAGAGACCCAGTACTTC
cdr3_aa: CASSPGVSGSQSQETQYF

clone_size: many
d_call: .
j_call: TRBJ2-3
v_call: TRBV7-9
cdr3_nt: TGTGCCAGCAGCTTAGCCTTATCGGATACGCAGTATTTT
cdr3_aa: CASSLALSDTQYF

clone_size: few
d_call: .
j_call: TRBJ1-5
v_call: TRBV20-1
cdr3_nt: TGCAGTGCTAGGGCCGACAGGTGGAGCAATCAGCCCCAGCATTTT
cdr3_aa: CSARADRWSNQPQHF

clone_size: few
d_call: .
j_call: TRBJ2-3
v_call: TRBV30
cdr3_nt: TGTGCCTGGACTAGTTGGGCGGATACGCAGTATTTT
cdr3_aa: CAWTSWADTQYF

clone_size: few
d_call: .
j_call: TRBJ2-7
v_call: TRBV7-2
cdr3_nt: TGTGCCAGCAGCCAAATCCCCTATTCGAGCTACGAGCAGTACTTC
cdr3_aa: CASSQIPYSSYEQYF

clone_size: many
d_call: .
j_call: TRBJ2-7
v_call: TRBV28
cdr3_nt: TGTGCCAGCAGACAAACAGGGTACTACGAGCAGTACTTC
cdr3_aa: CASRQTGYYEQYF

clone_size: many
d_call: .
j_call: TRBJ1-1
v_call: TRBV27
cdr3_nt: TGTGCCAGCAGTTCTGGGGACGACTTTGAGATTTTCTTT
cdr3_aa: CASSSGDDFEIFF

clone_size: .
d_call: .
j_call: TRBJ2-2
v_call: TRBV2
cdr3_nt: TGTGCCAGCAGTGCGCGGTACACCGGGGAGCTGTTTTTT
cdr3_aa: CASSARYTGELFF

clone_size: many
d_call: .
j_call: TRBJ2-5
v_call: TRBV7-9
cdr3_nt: TGTGCCAGCGACGGGGGGCGCTGGTCAGAGACCCAGTACTTC
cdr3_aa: CASDGGRWSETQYF

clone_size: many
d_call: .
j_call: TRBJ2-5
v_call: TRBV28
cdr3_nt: TGTGCCAGCACCTCAATGGGGACACCCCTTTTTTTC
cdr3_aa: CASTSMGTPLFF

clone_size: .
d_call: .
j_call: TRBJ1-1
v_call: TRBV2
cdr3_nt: TGTGCCAGCATACTCTTCCCGGCAGAGAACACTGAAGCTTTCTTT
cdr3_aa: CASILFPAENTEAFF

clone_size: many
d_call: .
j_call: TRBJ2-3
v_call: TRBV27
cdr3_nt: TGTGCCAGCAGTTTATACTTGTCAACGAGCACAGATACGCAGTATTTT
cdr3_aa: CASSLYLSTSTDTQYF

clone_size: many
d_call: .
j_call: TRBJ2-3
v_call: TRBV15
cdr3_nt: TGTGCCACCCAGGAGATTGTGACAGATACGCAGTATTTT
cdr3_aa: CATQEIVTDTQYF

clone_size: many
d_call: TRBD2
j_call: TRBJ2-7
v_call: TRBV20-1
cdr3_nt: TGCAGTGCTAGCGCTAGCGGGAGTGTTTACGAGCAGTACTTC
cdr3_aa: CSASASGSVYEQYF

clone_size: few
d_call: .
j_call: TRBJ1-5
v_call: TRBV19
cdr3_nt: TGTGCCAGTAGATCAACGATCCGGGGGGGATACGCGCCCCAGCATTTT
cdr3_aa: CASRSTIRGGYAPQHF

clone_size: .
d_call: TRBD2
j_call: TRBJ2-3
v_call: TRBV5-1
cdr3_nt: TGCGCCAGCAGCTTGTGGCGGGAGGGCCGGTCCACAGATACGCAGTATTTT
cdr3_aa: CASSLWREGRSTDTQYF

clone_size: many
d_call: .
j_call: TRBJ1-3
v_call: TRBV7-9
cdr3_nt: TGTGCCAGCAGCTTATGGAAAGGCTCTGGAAACACCATATATTTT
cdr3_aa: CASSLWKGSGNTIYF

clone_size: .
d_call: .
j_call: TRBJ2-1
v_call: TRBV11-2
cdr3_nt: TGTGCCAGCAGCTTTCGGGAGCTCAATGAGCAGTTCTTC
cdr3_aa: CASSFRELNEQFF

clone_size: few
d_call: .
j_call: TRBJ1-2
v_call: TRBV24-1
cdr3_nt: TGTGCCACCAGTGATTTCGGACGGAATGGCTACACCTTC
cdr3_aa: CATSDFGRNGYTF

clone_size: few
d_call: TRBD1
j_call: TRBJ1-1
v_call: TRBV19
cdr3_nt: TGTGCCAGTGGCCAACGGGGGAGGGGGCGCGTTGGTGACACTGAAGCTTTCTTT
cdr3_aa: CASGQRGRGRVGDTEAFF

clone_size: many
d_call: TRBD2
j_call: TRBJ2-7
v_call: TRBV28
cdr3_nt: TGTGCCACAGGACTAGCGGGTTCCTACGAGCAGTACTTC
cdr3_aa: CATGLAGSYEQYF

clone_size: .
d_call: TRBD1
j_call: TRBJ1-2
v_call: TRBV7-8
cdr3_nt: TGTGCCAGCAGCACTAACAGGGGATTCCCCTATGGCTACACCTTC
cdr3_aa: CASSTNRGFPYGYTF

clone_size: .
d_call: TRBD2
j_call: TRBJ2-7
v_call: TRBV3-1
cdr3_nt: TGTGCCAGCAGCGTTACTAGCGCCTCTTCCTACGAGCAGTACTTC
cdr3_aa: CASSVTSASSYEQYF

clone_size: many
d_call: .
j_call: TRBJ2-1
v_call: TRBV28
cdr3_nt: TGTGCCAGCAGTTTACGGGGGCGTGAGCAGTTCTTC
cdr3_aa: CASSLRGREQFF

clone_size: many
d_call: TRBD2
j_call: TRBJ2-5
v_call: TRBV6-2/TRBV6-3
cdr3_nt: TGTGCCAGCAGTTACTTGGGGGGGATTTCGGAGACCCAGTACTTC
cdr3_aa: CASSYLGGISETQYF

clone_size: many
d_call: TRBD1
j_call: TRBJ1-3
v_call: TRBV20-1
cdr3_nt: TGCAGTGCTAGACCGGGACAGGGGGCTTCCACCATATATTTT
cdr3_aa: CSARPGQGASTIYF

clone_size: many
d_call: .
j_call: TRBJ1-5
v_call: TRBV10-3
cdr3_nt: TGTGCCATCAGTGGAACCGGGCGGCAGCCCCAGCATTTT
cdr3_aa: CAISGTGRQPQHF

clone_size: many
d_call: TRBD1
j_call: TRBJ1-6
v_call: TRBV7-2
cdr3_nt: TGTGCCAGCAGCTTTGCGGCCGGGACAGGGAATTCACCCCTCCACTTT
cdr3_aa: CASSFAAGTGNSPLHF

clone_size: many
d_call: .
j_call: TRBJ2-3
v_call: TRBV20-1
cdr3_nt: TGCAGTGCTAGAGAACTTCCTTCCGGCACAGATACGCAGTATTTT
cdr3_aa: CSARELPSGTDTQYF

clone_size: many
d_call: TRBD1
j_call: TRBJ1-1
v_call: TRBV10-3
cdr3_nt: TGTGCCATCAGTTCCTTGGGACAGGGGAACACTGAAGCTTTCTTT
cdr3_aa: CAISSLGQGNTEAFF

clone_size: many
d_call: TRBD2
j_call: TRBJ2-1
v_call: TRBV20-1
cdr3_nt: TGCAGTGCCGCCCAGCGGGAGGGTCAGTCCTACAATGAGCAGTTCTTC
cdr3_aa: CSAAQREGQSYNEQFF

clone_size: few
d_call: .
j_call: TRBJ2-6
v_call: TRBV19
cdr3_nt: TGTGCCAGTAGTATAGTAGCTAGAACGACTGGGGCCAACGTCCTGACTTTC
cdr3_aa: CASSIVARTTGANVLTF

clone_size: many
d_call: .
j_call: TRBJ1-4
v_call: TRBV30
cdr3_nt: TGTGCCTGGAGTGTAGGTCTGCTTAATGAAAAACTGTTTTTT
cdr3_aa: CAWSVGLLNEKLFF

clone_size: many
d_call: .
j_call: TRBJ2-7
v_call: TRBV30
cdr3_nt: TGTGCCTGGAGTCTGCAATCGGGTTTAGGCTACGAGCAGTACTTC
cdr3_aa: CAWSLQSGLGYEQYF

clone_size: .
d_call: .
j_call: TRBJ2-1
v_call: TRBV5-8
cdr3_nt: TGTGATTCCCAAAAGTACTTCTCCTACAATGAGCAGTTCTTC
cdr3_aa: CDSQKYFSYNEQFF

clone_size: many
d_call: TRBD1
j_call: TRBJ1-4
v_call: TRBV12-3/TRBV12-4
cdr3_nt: TGTGCCAGCAGTTTAGCGCGGGGACAGGGAAATGAAAAACTGTTTTTT
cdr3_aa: CASSLARGQGNEKLFF

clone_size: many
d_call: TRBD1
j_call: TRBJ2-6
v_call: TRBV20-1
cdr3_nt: TGCAGTGCTGGTGGGGGACAGGATTTAAGTGGGGCCAACGTCCTGACTTTC
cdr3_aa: CSAGGGQDLSGANVLTF

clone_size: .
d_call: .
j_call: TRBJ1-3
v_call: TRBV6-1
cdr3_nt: TGTGCCAGCGGCCGATCCGCCTCTGGAAACACCATATATTTT
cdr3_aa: CASGRSASGNTIYF